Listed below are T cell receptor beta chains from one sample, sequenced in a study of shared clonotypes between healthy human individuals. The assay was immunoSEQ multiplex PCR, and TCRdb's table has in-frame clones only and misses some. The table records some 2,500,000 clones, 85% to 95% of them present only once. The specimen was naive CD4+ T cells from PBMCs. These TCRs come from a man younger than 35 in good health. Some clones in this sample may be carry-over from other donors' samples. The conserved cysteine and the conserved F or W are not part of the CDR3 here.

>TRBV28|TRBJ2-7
ASSTGGIYEQY
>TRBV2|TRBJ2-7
ASTGGTSYEQY
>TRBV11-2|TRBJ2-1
ASSARTVFSYNEQF
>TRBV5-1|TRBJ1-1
ASSLATGPTEAF
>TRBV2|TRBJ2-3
ASSDQGAPQDTQY
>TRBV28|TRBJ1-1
ASSPGDRDTEAF
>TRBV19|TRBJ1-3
ASCRGLPGNTIY
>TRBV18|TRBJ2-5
ASSPEGGVETQY
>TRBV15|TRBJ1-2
ATSRENPGQENGYT
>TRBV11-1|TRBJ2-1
ASSPLGNDNEQF
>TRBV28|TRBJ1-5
ASTPGGGGQPQH
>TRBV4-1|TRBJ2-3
ASSSRTGSDTQY
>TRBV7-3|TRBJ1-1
ASSATGGNTEAF
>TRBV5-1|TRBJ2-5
ASSGTGTEETQY
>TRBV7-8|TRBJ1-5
ASSLVGRGLSNQPQH
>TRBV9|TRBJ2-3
ASSVDLSTDTQY
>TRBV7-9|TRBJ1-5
ASSLVGSQPQH
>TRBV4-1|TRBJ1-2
ASSQGDTAYGYT
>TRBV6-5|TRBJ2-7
ASSLDGYEQY
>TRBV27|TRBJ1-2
ASRLSSVGGSYGYT
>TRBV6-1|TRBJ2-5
ASSKIGTGQETQY
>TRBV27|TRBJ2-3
ASSTPSGYTDTQY
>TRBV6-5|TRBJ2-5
ASRPHSGLQETQY
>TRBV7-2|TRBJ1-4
ASSLVGATNEKLF
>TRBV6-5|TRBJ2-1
ASSYSGNPPDNEQF
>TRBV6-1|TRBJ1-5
ASSEVSGLNQPQH
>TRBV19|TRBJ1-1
ASSINRADTEAF
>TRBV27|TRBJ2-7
ASSLGGEKDEQY
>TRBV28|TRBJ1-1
ASRPGQVNTEAF
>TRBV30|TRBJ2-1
AWGLAGGYNEQF
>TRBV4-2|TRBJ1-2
ASSQAQPGITGYT
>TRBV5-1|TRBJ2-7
ASTRGLPTYEQY
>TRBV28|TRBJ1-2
ASSSGQGYYGYT
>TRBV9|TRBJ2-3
ASSVGLAPRTDTQY
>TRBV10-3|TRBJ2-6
AISEREGTSGANVLT
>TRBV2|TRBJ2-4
ASSEYGRVQNIQY
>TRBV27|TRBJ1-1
ASSLTLRGTEAF
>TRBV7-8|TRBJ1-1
ASSFSQTYMNTEAF
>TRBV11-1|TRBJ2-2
ASSRAAGSAGELF
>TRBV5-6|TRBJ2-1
ASSLSGVSWF
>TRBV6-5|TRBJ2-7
ASNAGTSGSAKQY
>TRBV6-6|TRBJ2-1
ASSYAGFSYNEQF
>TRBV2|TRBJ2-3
ASSLQGFGPDTQY
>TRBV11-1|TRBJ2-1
ASSPPKGPENEQF
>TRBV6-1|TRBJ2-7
ASRYTSSYEQY
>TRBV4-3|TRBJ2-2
ASRGDTAGTGELF
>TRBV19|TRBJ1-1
ASSRPGSGTEAF